This T cell receptor (beta chain) was retrieved from a study of T cell responses to AZD1222 COVID-19 vaccine. Measured with immunoSEQ multiplex PCR; TCRdb has only the in-frame clones, and not every one. The data contain over 150,000 clones, almost 90% of them singletons. V lost 8 bases and J lost 0, with 12 bases in between. This CDR3 is 14 amino acids long. Germline CDR1 SNHLY, CDR2 FYNNEI. The sample consisted of peripheral blood, taken on day 0 of AZD1222 vaccination. The genes are TRBV2 and TRBJ2-3; no firm D call. This sequence was found in an adult in good health. CDR3 DNA sequence: TGTGCCAGCGTCCCCCGGGTTAGCACAGATACGCAGTATTTT. Residues: CASVPRVSTDTQYF.